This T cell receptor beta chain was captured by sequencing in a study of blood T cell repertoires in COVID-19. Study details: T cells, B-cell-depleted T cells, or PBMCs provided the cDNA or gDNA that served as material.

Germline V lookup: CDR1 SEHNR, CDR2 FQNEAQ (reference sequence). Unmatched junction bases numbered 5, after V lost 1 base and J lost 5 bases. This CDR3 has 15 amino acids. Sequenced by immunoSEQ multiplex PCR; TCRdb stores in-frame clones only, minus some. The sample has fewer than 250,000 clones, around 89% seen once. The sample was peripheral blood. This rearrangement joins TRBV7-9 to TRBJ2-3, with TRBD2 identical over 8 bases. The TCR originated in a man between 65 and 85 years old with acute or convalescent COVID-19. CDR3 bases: TGTGCCAGCAGCTTAGGTTTAGCGGGAAAAGATACGCAGTATTTT. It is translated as CASSLGLAGKDTQYF.